A selection of T cell receptor beta chains follows, all from one sample in a study of a mutant IDH1 vaccine in newly diagnosed glioma. The antigens of these receptors remain unknown. TCRdb keeps only in-frame clones here, not all; method: immunoSEQ multiplex PCR. There are about 75,000 clones in the sample; 90% to 95% occur only once, and roughly 0.56% lies in the top ten. The sequences come from PBMCs, collected from a glioma patient whose treatment included an IDH1 peptide vaccine. Source of these receptors: a woman in her 50s with glioma. Each CDR3 is given without its conserved first and last residue.

V gene	J gene	CDR3 protein
TRBV29-1	.	SFSGTSIYEQY
TRBV5-6	TRBJ2-3	ASSLGGQGIDTQY
TRBV7-9	TRBJ2-7	ASSPPIQSLTTYEQY
TRBV2	TRBJ2-2	ASTGLAGTGELF
TRBV28	TRBJ2-5	ASSSSASRVETQY
TRBV28	TRBJ1-6	ASSFYGGYNSPLH
TRBV4-2	TRBJ1-2	ASSQDRQGADYGYT
TRBV11-3	TRBJ2-1	ASSSGLAHSYNEQF
TRBV7-9	TRBJ2-5	ASSPGQQETQY
TRBV5-4	TRBJ1-6	ASSTGTGGSPLH
TRBV20-1	TRBJ2-7	SALHLEQY
TRBV28	TRBJ2-5	ASHRGETQY
TRBV30	TRBJ1-6	AWSRRNSPLH
TRBV9	TRBJ2-7	ASSPTGTPTYEQY
TRBV10-1	TRBJ1-1	ASRADRGKAF
TRBV9	TRBJ2-1	ASSVAGIYNEQF
TRBV28	TRBJ1-1	ASSSNQAVVTEAF
TRBV10-1	TRBJ1-1	ASSANPEAF
TRBV6-5	TRBJ2-1	ASSETGDNEQF
TRBV7-2	TRBJ2-7	ASSLEGAYEQY
TRBV19	TRBJ2-6	ASSGMGWDRFAGANVLT
TRBV28	TRBJ2-3	ASSPLLGGMADTQY
TRBV9	TRBJ1-1	ASSVEGGVAF
TRBV5-1	TRBJ1-1	ASRVEGWPTEAF
TRBV6-5	TRBJ2-7	ASSRQGVRGEQY
TRBV13	TRBJ1-5	ASSLIGAPVHSNQPQH
TRBV28	TRBJ1-1	ASSLSDTEAF
TRBV28	TRBJ2-1	ASSLGDRRRNEQF
TRBV28	TRBJ1-1	ASSLGQDTEAF
TRBV6-5	TRBJ1-2	ASTPYGGDGYT
TRBV28	TRBJ1-3	ASSLSWQGYSGNTIY
TRBV2	TRBJ1-1	ASSLTENTEAF
TRBV29-1	TRBJ2-5	SVGLFGETQY
TRBV9	TRBJ1-3	ASSSGTGVSGRLRNTIY
TRBV19	TRBJ1-5	ASSTGALSNQPQH
TRBV29-1	TRBJ1-1	SVGTGGEVDTEAF
TRBV10-3	TRBJ2-7	ATCPSDTVHYEQY
TRBV29-1	TRBJ1-1	SVTTGTRAEAF
TRBV5-1	TRBJ1-4	ASSLGATNEKLF
TRBV5-4	TRBJ1-2	ASSYPGQDGYT